Following are 32 T cell receptor beta chains from one sample sequenced in a study of control samples from healthy donors and cancer patients. Libraries were prepared by immunoSEQ multiplex PCR; TCRdb keeps only in-frame clonotypes and omits some of them. The data show over 150,000 clones, around 90% seen once. The sequencing input was blood. The receptor set was obtained from a woman in her 50s in good health.

The chain combines TRBV27 with TRBJ2-7; D gene ambiguous. Trimming cost V 3 bases and J 6 bases, with 9 bases left between them. The CDR3 runs 12 residues. CDR1 and CDR2 (germline): MNHEY, SMNVEV (reference sequence). CDR3 residues: CASSFWGSEQYF. The CDR3 nucleotides read TGTGCCAGCAGTTTTTGGGGATCCGAGCAGTACTTC.

This chain connects TRBV4-3 to TRBJ2-6; D possibly corresponds to TRBD1 (6 bases). Per germline, CDR1 LGHNA and CDR2 YSLEER. This CDR3 region has 15 residues. The V gene lost 5 bases and the J gene lost 4 bases, with 12 bases spanning the gap. DNA of the CDR3: TGCGCCAGCAGCGTCAGGGGCGTAGGGGCCAACGTCCTGACTTTC. Protein product: CASSVRGVGANVLTF.

The chain joins TRBV5-6 to TRBJ2-7; either TRBD1 or TRBD2 may supply D (6 bases each). Germline V gene lookup returns CDR1 SGHDT and CDR2 YYEEEE. Trimming removed 3 bases at V and 4 bases at J, with 23 bases between. The CDR3 totals 17 residues. CDR3 region: CASSSRRQVWREYEQYF. CDR3 in DNA: TGTGCCAGCAGCTCCCGCCGACAGGTTTGGAGGGAGTACGAGCAGTACTTC. The variable domain in full, completed from reference TRBV5-6 and TRBJ2-7, reads DAGVTQSPTHLIKTRGQQVTLRCSPKSGHDTVSWYQQALGQGPQFIFQYYEEEERQRGNFPDRFSGHQFPNYSSELNVNALLLGDSALYLCASSSRRQVWREYEQYFGPGTRLTVT.

The sample holds a few counts of this clone. The rearrangement links TRBV15 to TRBJ2-3, with 9 bases identical to TRBD1. Unmatched junction bases numbered 9, after V lost 5 bases and J lost 3 bases. The CDR3 consists of 16 residues. CDR1 is LNHNV, CDR2 YYDKDF, per germline (reference sequence). The CDR3 here is CATSPWTGAGTDTQYF. The CDR3 nucleotides are TGTGCCACCAGCCCATGGACAGGGGCAGGGACAGATACGCAGTATTTT.

The J gene is TRBJ1-1, the V gene TRBV7-2; possible D gene TRBD1, 6 bases. Trimming removed 4 bases from V and 5 bases from J, with 11 bases in between. Germline assignment: CDR1 SGHTA and CDR2 FQGNSA. The CDR3 is 13 amino acids. The CDR3 nucleotides are TGTGCCAGCAGCTCCAGGGGTATAACTGAAGCTTTCTTT. Its protein product is CASSSRGITEAFF.

The rearrangement links TRBV9 to TRBJ2-1; possible D gene TRBD2, 5 bases. Trimming stripped 4 bases from V and 6 bases from J, with 20 bases between. The CDR3 extends over 16 amino acids. Germline V gene lookup returns CDR1 SGDLS and CDR2 YYNGEE. DNA of the CDR3: TGTGCCAGCAGCCTTACGGCGGCTAGCTCGGGCAATGAGCAGTTCTTC. Its translation: CASSLTAASSGNEQFF.

The gene calls are TRBV15 and TRBJ1-5, with a weak D call TRBD1 (6 bases). The CDR3 totals 17 residues. The V and J ends lost 8 bases and 1 base respectively, with 21 bases between them. CDR1 LNHNV and CDR2 YYDKDF come from the germline V gene (reference sequence). The CDR3 DNA follows: TGTGCCACCTCCTCCTGGGAGGGGGGAACAAGCAATCAGCCCCAGCATTTT. Its protein product is CATSSWEGGTSNQPQHF.

This clone was observed a single time. This chain connects TRBV7-9 to TRBJ2-7, with 9 bases that match TRBD1. CDR1 and CDR2 from the germline V gene are SEHNR and FQNEAQ (reference sequence). The V segment lost 5 bases and the J segment 5 bases; nucleotides outside the gene matches: 10. The CDR3 is made up of 15 amino acids. The CDR3 region has the DNA TGTGCCAGCAGCCCAGGGACAGGGTCTATAAACGAGCAGTACTTC. Protein product: CASSPGTGSINEQYF.

The chain combines TRBV13 with TRBJ1-4; unclear D gene. This CDR3 is 18 amino acids long. The V end lost 2 bases, the J end lost 3 bases, and 19 bases lay between the germline ends. Looked up from germline, CDR1 is PRHDT and CDR2 is FYEKMQ (reference sequence). The DNA of the CDR3 is TGTGCCAGCAGCTTACTACGCCCCGGGAGCCGATCTAATGAAAAACTGTTTTTT. It specifies CASSLLRPGSRSNEKLFF.

J is TRBJ1-5 and V is TRBV7-2; TRBD1 aligns across 7 bases. The V and J ends lost 3 bases and 10 bases, in that order; junction bases with no gene match: 9. The germline gives CDR1 SGHTA, CDR2 FQGNSA. The CDR3 loop spans 14 amino acids. This CDR3 is CASSFQTGNSPQHF. The CDR3 DNA is TGTGCCAGCAGCTTTCAGACAGGGAATTCACCCCAGCATTTT.

Only one count was recorded for this clone. The rearrangement joins TRBV18 to TRBJ1-6; no reliable D call. V lost 2 bases to trimming and J lost 7 bases, with 9 bases between them. From germline, CDR1 is KGHSH and CDR2 LQKENI. The CDR3 contains 14 residues. The CDR3 coding sequence is TGTGCCAGCTCACCAGGGGTAATGAATTCACCCCTCCACTTT. Amino acid sequence: CASSPGVMNSPLHF.

Points on this clone: An end of the junction does not agree with germline; a read error may underlie this. The chain recombines TRBV9 with TRBJ2-2; tentatively, D is TRBD1 (6 bases). Germline lookup yields CDR1 SGDLS and CDR2 YYNGEE. The CDR3 extends over 14 amino acids. CDR3 sequence (DNA): TGTGCCAGCAGCGTGGATCAGGGACACCGGGGAGCTGTTTTT. Translating it yields CASSVDQGHRGAVF.

The chain has TRBV12-3 or TRBV12-4 and TRBJ1-2; D gene ambiguous. The V end was cut by 1 base, the J end by 8 bases, with 8 bases between. This CDR3 comprises 12 residues. CDR3 in DNA: TGTGCCAGCAGTTTAGGGGCTCTCGGCTACACCTTC. The encoded protein is CASSLGALGYTF.

The V and J genes are TRBV15 and TRBJ1-4; D is unresolved. CDR3 length: 16 residues. Trimming took 1 base from V and 3 from J, leaving 12 bases between them. CDR1 and CDR2 from the germline V gene are LNHNV and YYDKDF (reference sequence). The CDR3 here is CATSRGEAYPNEKLFF. DNA for the CDR3: TGTGCCACCAGCAGAGGAGAAGCTTACCCTAATGAAAAACTGTTTTTT.

Regarding this clone: At one boundary the junction diverges from the germline segment, which might be a read error. The same CDR3 also results from other DNA sequences found in this sample. The chain is built from TRBV3-1 (or the pseudogene TRBV3-2) and TRBJ2-3; 8 bases fit TRBD2. The germline gives CDR1 LGHDT, CDR2 YNNKEL (reference sequence). CDR3 size: 15 residues. The CDR3 loop is CASSPSGGPTDTQYF. The CDR3 DNA is TGTGCCAGCAGCCCCAGCGGGGGCCCCACAGATACACAGTATTTT.

The V call is TRBV4-3, the J call TRBJ1-2; D is unresolved. Trimming shortened V by 4 bases and J by 4 bases, and 13 bases separated the two germline ends. Germline V CDR1 and CDR2: LGHNA, YSLEER. This CDR3 is built from 14 residues. CDR3 amino acids: CASSPGPSSYGYTF. DNA for the CDR3: TGCGCCAGCAGCCCCGGGCCATCCTCCTATGGCTACACCTTC.

The chain carries TRBV28 and TRBJ1-2; 7 bases map to TRBD1. There are 14 residues in the CDR3. Germline assignment: CDR1 MDHEN and CDR2 SYDVKM. Trimming took 6 bases from V and 5 from J; bases not matched to a gene: 9. Written as DNA, the CDR3 is TGTGCCAGCAGCCCAGGGGGGGTTTTTTATGGCTACACCTTC. Residues: CASSPGGVFYGYTF.

The chain employs TRBV25-1 and TRBJ1-2, with a possible D match to TRBD1 (5 bases). Trimming pared 6 bases from V and 6 bases from J, leaving 11 bases between. The CDR3 runs to 12 residues. CDR1 is MGHDK and CDR2 is SYGVNS in the germline V gene. The CDR3 is CASSQGFNGYTF. Written as DNA, the CDR3 is TGTGCCAGCAGCCAGGGTTTTAATGGCTACACCTTC.

A single count supports this clone. This chain links TRBV11-2 with TRBJ2-2, with D possibly matching TRBD1 (6 bases). Germline loops: CDR1 SGHAT, CDR2 FQNNGV. There are 17 residues in the CDR3. V lost 6 bases, J lost 0 bases, and 17 bases lay in between. In nucleotides, the CDR3 is TGTGCCAGCAGGGCTTCCGGGACACCGTCGAACACCGGGGAGCTGTTTTTT. This sequence encodes CASRASGTPSNTGELFF. The whole variable domain, remainder taken from reference TRBV11-2 and TRBJ2-2, is EAGVAQSPRYKIIEKRQSVAFWCNPISGHATLYWYQQILGQGPKLLIQFQNNGVVDDSQLPKDRFSAERLKGVDSTLKIQPAKLEDSAVYLCASRASGTPSNTGELFFGEGSRLTVL.

The chain combines TRBV29-1 with TRBJ2-1, with D perhaps matching TRBD2 (6 bases). The CDR3 has 15 amino acids. V gave up 3 bases and J gave up 1 base, with 13 bases separating them. Germline CDR1 SQVTM, CDR2 ANQGSEA. The CDR3 coding sequence is TGCAGCGTTGACTGGGTCGGGAGATCCTACAATGAGCAGTTCTTC. Amino acid sequence: CSVDWVGRSYNEQFF.

This clone occurred a few times. CDR3 in DNA: TGCGCCAGCAGCCAAGGGGTCCCCTACGAGCAGTACTTC. Protein product: CASSQGVPYEQYF. The chain recombines TRBV4-1 with TRBJ2-7; D ambiguous. CDR1 MGHRA and CDR2 YSYEKL come from the germline V gene. V shed 1 base and J shed 2 bases, with 6 bases lying between them. The CDR3 totals 13 residues.

The rearrangement uses TRBV9 and TRBJ2-7, with a weak D call TRBD1 (6 bases). There are 15 residues in the CDR3. The germline V gene encodes CDR1 SGDLS and CDR2 YYNGEE. V was trimmed by 0 bases and J by 6 bases, leaving 16 bases between them. DNA for the CDR3: TGTGCCAGCAGCGTAGCTACAGGGACCCCCGGCGAGCAGTACTTC. It yields the protein CASSVATGTPGEQYF. The full variable domain, with the rest looked up from reference TRBV9 and TRBJ2-7, is DSGVTQTPKHLITATGQRVTLRCSPRSGDLSVYWYQQSLDQGLQFLIQYYNGEERAKGNILERFSAQQFPDLHSELNLSSLELGDSALYFCASSVATGTPGEQYFGPGTRLTVT.

This clone appeared a single time. This same CDR3 is encoded by further DNA sequences in the sample. DNA of the CDR3: TGTGCCAGCAGCCAAGTGAGTTATGGCTACACCTTC. Translation: CASSQVSYGYTF. The V and J genes are TRBV3-1 (or the pseudogene TRBV3-2) and TRBJ1-2; no clear D gene. Germline loops: CDR1 LGHDT, CDR2 YNNKEL (reference sequence). Trimming shortened V by 1 base and J by 5 bases, and 5 bases separated the two germline ends. The CDR3 spans 12 residues.

The chain uses TRBV27 and TRBJ1-1; D gene unclear. V was cut by 2 bases and J by 2 bases, with 9 bases left in between. Germline assignment: CDR1 MNHEY and CDR2 SMNVEV (reference sequence). The CDR3 length is 14 residues. CDR3 nucleotide sequence: TGTGCCAGCAGTTTAGGGCGGGGAAACACTGAAGCTTTCTTT. This sequence encodes CASSLGRGNTEAFF.

The rearrangement uses TRBV28 and TRBJ2-5; D is unresolved. CDR1 and CDR2 (germline): MDHEN, SYDVKM. Trimming stripped 5 bases from V and 5 bases from J, with 9 bases between. This CDR3 is 12 amino acids long. Here the CDR3 DNA reads TGTGCCAGCAGTCGGCCCACTGAGACCCAGTACTTC. Translated: CASSRPTETQYF.

The rearrangement uses TRBV28 and TRBJ2-7, with D perhaps matching TRBD1 (6 bases). Germline-derived CDR1 and CDR2 are MDHEN and SYDVKM. The CDR3 length is 14 residues. Trimming left V 3 bases short and J 4 bases short, with 13 bases between. CDR3 in amino acids: CASSFWTEQYEQYF. The CDR3 DNA sequence: TGTGCCAGCAGTTTCTGGACAGAGCAATACGAGCAGTACTTC.

The chain uses TRBV6-2 or TRBV6-3 and TRBJ2-7; D gene ambiguous. The CDR3 has 15 residues. V was trimmed by 5 bases and J by 4 bases, leaving 18 bases between them. Germline CDR1 reads MNHEY; CDR2 reads SVGEGT. The CDR3 here is CASSRQLGPGYEQYF. CDR3 DNA sequence: TGTGCCAGCAGTCGCCAACTGGGCCCGGGTTACGAGCAGTACTTC.

The V gene is TRBV10-2, the J gene TRBJ1-2; 7 positions agree with TRBD1. From germline, CDR1 is WSHSY and CDR2 SAAADI. With 5 bases clipped from V and 7 bases from J, the junction kept 7 bases outside the gene matches. This CDR3 is 13 amino acids long. The CDR3 sequence: CASSSDRAGGYTF. The CDR3 DNA sequence: TGCGCCAGCAGTAGTGACAGGGCGGGTGGCTACACCTTC.

The chain couples TRBV7-9 to TRBJ2-1; 7 bases are shared with TRBD1. V was pared by 5 bases and J by 6 bases, with 13 bases of the junction left unmatched. Germline lookup yields CDR1 SEHNR and CDR2 FQNEAQ (reference sequence). The CDR3 is made up of 16 amino acids. This chain's CDR3 is CASSPLRQGRVNEQFF. CDR3 in DNA: TGTGCCAGCAGCCCTCTTCGACAGGGAAGGGTCAATGAGCAGTTCTTC.

This rearrangement joins TRBV2 to TRBJ1-4; perhaps TRBD1 as D (6 bases). CDR1 SNHLY and CDR2 FYNNEI come from the germline V gene. The germline V and J ends were trimmed by 4 bases and 7 bases, with 16 bases remaining between them. There are 15 residues in the CDR3. The CDR3 region has the DNA TGTGCCAGCAGTGCGGGGGGACACATAGCTGAAAAACTGTTTTTT. The encoded protein is CASSAGGHIAEKLFF.

The chain links TRBV7-2 to TRBJ1-2; the D gene is possibly TRBD1 (5 bases). Germline CDR1 is SGHTA and CDR2 is FQGNSA. This CDR3 has 14 residues. Trimming left V 5 bases short and J 5 bases short, with 15 bases between. Here the CDR3 DNA reads TGTGCCAGCAGCCCGGATGGGGGAGTATATGGCTACACCTTC. Translation: CASSPDGGVYGYTF.

The rearrangement joins TRBV5-1 to TRBJ1-3; a possible D gene is TRBD1 (5 bases). Germline CDR1 is SGHRS and CDR2 is YFSETQ. V shed 0 bases and J shed 14 bases, with 15 bases lying between them. The CDR3 loop spans 13 amino acids. CDR3 in amino acids: CASSLGRESALYF. The DNA of the CDR3 is TGCGCCAGCAGCTTGGGCAGGGAATCCGCCCTATATTTT.